The next 30 T cell receptor beta chains were all read from a single sample in a study of blood T cell repertoires in COVID-19. Some clones are missing from TCRdb's copy, which holds only in-frame ones; the method was immunoSEQ multiplex PCR. The table lists about 210,000 clones, around 80% of them singletons. The sequencing input was peripheral blood. The receptor source for this set is a man aged 50 or older with active or convalescent COVID-19.

The chain couples TRBV11-2 to TRBJ2-1; 11 nucleotides align to TRBD2. The V gene end was trimmed by 1 base and the J gene end by 4 bases; junction bases not matched to a gene: 6. This CDR3 is 17 amino acids long. The germline gives CDR1 SGHAT, CDR2 FQNNGV. The CDR3 loop is CASSLALAGEGYNEQFF. The DNA for the CDR3 is TGTGCCAGCAGCTTAGCACTAGCGGGAGAGGGATACAATGAGCAGTTCTTC.

The chain employs TRBV5-1 and TRBJ1-2, with D maybe TRBD1 (5 bases). CDR3 length equals 16 residues. V was cut by 3 bases and J by 3 bases, with 18 bases left in between. The V gene's germline CDR1 is SGHRS and CDR2 YFSETQ. The CDR3 coding sequence is TGCGCCAGCAGCTCCCAGGGTGTAGGGGCGTACTATGGCTACACCTTC. Residues: CASSSQGVGAYYGYTF.

The chain has TRBV5-1 and TRBJ1-3; D ambiguous. Between the trimmed V and J ends, which lost 2 bases and 2 bases, there was a span of 11 bases. Germline lookup yields CDR1 SGHRS and CDR2 YFSETQ. This CDR3 comprises 15 residues. This CDR3 reads CASSLAPGAGNTIYF. CDR3 in DNA: TGCGCCAGCAGCTTAGCACCGGGAGCTGGAAACACCATATATTTT.

The chain couples TRBV6-2 or TRBV6-3 to TRBJ1-5; 9 bases align to TRBD1. After removal of 6 bases from V and 2 bases from J, the junction contained 5 bases not matched to a gene. This CDR3 is built from 15 residues. CDR1 and CDR2 (germline): MNHEY, SVGEGT. CDR3 bases: TGTGCCAGCAGCAACAGGGGGCGCGGCAATCAGCCCCAGCATTTT. It translates to CASSNRGRGNQPQHF.

The chain is built from TRBV10-2 and TRBJ2-1, with 7 bases fitting TRBD1. The CDR3 loop spans 14 amino acids. With V trimmed by 8 bases and J by 6 bases, 10 bases remained unmatched. In germline, CDR1 is WSHSY, CDR2 SAAADI. The CDR3 is CASFGETGPNEQFF. In DNA, the CDR3 is TGCGCCAGCTTTGGAGAGACAGGGCCCAATGAGCAGTTCTTC.

J is TRBJ1-6 and V is TRBV27; D remains ambiguous. With 3 bases removed from V and 7 bases from J, the gap between germline ends came to 22 bases. This CDR3 is 18 amino acids long. Germline CDR1 reads MNHEY; CDR2 reads SMNVEV (reference sequence). The CDR3 loop reads CASSFRMGVFIRNSPLHF. For the CDR3, the DNA is TGTGCCAGCAGTTTCCGGATGGGCGTATTTATCCGAAATTCACCCCTCCACTTT.

The chain combines TRBV10-2 with TRBJ2-1; D gene uncertain. This CDR3 region has 15 residues. Trimming took off 6 bases at V and 4 bases at J, with 16 bases between the two ends. Germline V CDR1 and CDR2: WSHSY, SAAADI. For the CDR3, the DNA is TGCGCCAGCAGCCCGGTGTTCCACCCTTACAATGAGCAGTTCTTC. This sequence encodes CASSPVFHPYNEQFF.

J is TRBJ2-3 and V is TRBV7-3, with D perhaps TRBD2 (5 bases). This CDR3 has 14 residues. Germline V gene sequence: CDR1 SGHTA, CDR2 FQGTGA. Deletions cut 3 bases from V and 7 bases from J, with 14 bases between. The CDR3 loop is CASSFRGDGHTQYF. In DNA, the CDR3 is TGTGCCAGCAGCTTCCGGGGAGACGGTCATACGCAGTATTTT.

The chain carries TRBV27 and TRBJ2-3, with TRBD1 matching 7 bases. This CDR3 is 17 amino acids long. The germline gives CDR1 MNHEY, CDR2 SMNVEV (reference sequence). V gave up 8 bases and J gave up 6 bases; unmatched junction bases: 20. The CDR3 region is CASWAPNLGTDRDTQYF. The CDR3 region has the DNA TGTGCCAGCTGGGCCCCTAACCTCGGGACAGACAGGGATACGCAGTATTTT.

This chain links TRBV28 with TRBJ2-3, with D possibly TRBD2 on 6 matching bases. Trimming stripped 11 bases from V and 1 base from J, with 13 bases between. The CDR3 consists of 13 residues. Looked up from germline, CDR1 is MDHEN and CDR2 is SYDVKM. The CDR3, as DNA: TGTGCCTCCTCGGCTAGCGGCACAGATACGCAGTATTTT. Protein: CASSASGTDTQYF.

The chain couples TRBV5-6 to TRBJ2-2; possible D gene TRBD2, 6 bases. The V gene's germline CDR1 is SGHDT and CDR2 YYEEEE. This CDR3 spans 14 amino acids. Deletions cut 0 bases from V and 5 bases from J, with 8 bases between. This chain's CDR3 is CASSLAGGTGELFF. CDR3 bases: TGTGCCAGCAGCTTGGCCGGGGGTACCGGGGAGCTGTTTTTT.

This chain uses TRBV4-1 with TRBJ2-5, with 7 bases that match TRBD2. V shed 2 bases and J 2 bases; nucleotides not matched to a gene: 5. The CDR3 has 15 amino acids. Germline-derived CDR1 and CDR2 are MGHRA and YSYEKL. CDR3 sequence: CASSQPRTRQETQYF. The CDR3 nucleotides read TGCGCCAGCAGCCAACCCCGGACTAGACAAGAGACCCAGTACTTC.

This clone was picked up a small number of times. Mismatch with germline at one junction end may stem from a read error. J is TRBJ1-1 and V is TRBV29-1; D unresolved. The CDR3 spans 11 residues. The V gene's germline CDR1 is SQVTM and CDR2 ANQGSEA. CDR3 DNA: TGCAGCGCTGAATATCGCACTGAAGCTTTCTTT. Translated: CSAEYRTEAFF.

This chain joins TRBV14 and TRBJ1-2; D may be TRBD1 (6 bases). Germline V gene data show CDR1 as SGHDN and CDR2 as FVKESK. V was clipped by 6 bases and J by 6 bases, with 11 bases between them. This CDR3 has 12 residues. CDR3 sequence (DNA): TGTGCCAGCAGTCCAGGGGTTCATGGCTACACCTTC. Encoded protein: CASSPGVHGYTF.

This sequence joins TRBV4-1 and TRBJ1-1, with D unclear. CDR3 size: 17 residues. V was shortened by 5 bases and J by 0 bases, with 19 bases between the two germline ends. Looked up from germline, CDR1 is MGHRA and CDR2 is YSYEKL. CDR3 region: CASSGPMGSSMNTEAFF. CDR3 coding DNA: TGCGCCAGCAGCGGACCCATGGGGAGTTCCATGAACACTGAAGCTTTCTTT.

The chain joins TRBV10-2 to TRBJ2-7; D not certain. The V and J ends lost 4 bases and 3 bases respectively, with 10 bases between them. Germline values: CDR1 WSHSY, CDR2 SAAADI. The CDR3 totals 13 residues. Here the CDR3 reads CASSALPGYEQYV. DNA for the CDR3: TGCGCCAGCAGTGCCCTGCCGGGCTACGAGCAGTACGTC.

CDR3 nucleotide sequence: TGTGCCAGCAGCCGGGGAGTCCCGGAGACCCAGTACTTC. It yields the protein CASSRGVPETQYF. This chain links TRBV9 with TRBJ2-5; tentatively, D is TRBD2 (5 bases). Germline-derived CDR1 and CDR2 are SGDLS and YYNGEE. Trimming took 4 bases from V and 5 from J, leaving 12 bases between them. The CDR3 loop spans 13 amino acids.

V gene TRBV5-1 combines with J gene TRBJ1-2; 7 positions agree with TRBD1. The CDR3 is 14 amino acids. V shed 5 bases, J shed 2 bases, and the junction held 6 bases outside the gene matches. Germline loops: CDR1 SGHRS, CDR2 YFSETQ. CDR3 loop: CASRATGQNYGYTF. Here the CDR3 DNA reads TGCGCCAGCAGGGCTACGGGACAGAACTATGGCTACACCTTC. Complete variable domain (other parts from reference TRBV5-1 and TRBJ1-2): KAGVTQTPRYLIKTRGQQVTLSCSPISGHRSVSWYQQTPGQGLQFLFEYFSETQRNKGNFPGRFSGRQFSNSRSEMNVSTLELGDSALYLCASRATGQNYGYTFGSGTRLTVV.

The CDR3 DNA sequence: TGTGCCAGCAGCTACCGCCGGGACAGGCCAATTGAGACCCAGTACTTC. Translated: CASSYRRDRPIETQYF. J is TRBJ2-5 and V is TRBV7-8; the match to TRBD1 covers 8 bases. Trimming took 4 bases from V and 5 from J; bases not matched to a gene: 12. CDR3 length: 16 amino acids. Germline CDR1 reads SGHVS; CDR2 reads FQNEAQ.

As regards this clone: One junction end does not reproduce the germline sequence, and a read error may be involved. The chain combines TRBV7-2 with TRBJ2-3, with 9 bases that match TRBD2. Germline V gives CDR1 SGHTA, CDR2 FQGNSA. The CDR3 length is 17 residues. CDR3 protein: CASSLAGREGHSDTQYF. Here the CDR3 DNA reads TGTGCCAGCAGCCTAGCGGGGCGGGAGGGCCATTCAGATACGCAGTATTTT.

This chain connects TRBV29-1 to TRBJ2-3; 15 nucleotides align to TRBD2. With V trimmed by 7 bases and J by 3 bases, 2 bases remained unmatched. Germline CDR1 is SQVTM and CDR2 is ANQGSEA. CDR3 length equals 14 residues. The CDR3 region is CSAGTSGRTDTQYF. The CDR3 DNA reads as TGCAGCGCAGGGACTAGCGGGAGGACAGATACGCAGTATTTT.

The chain couples TRBV4-3 to TRBJ2-6; the D gene is possibly TRBD1 (5 bases). Germline-derived CDR1 and CDR2 are LGHNA and YSLEER. The CDR3 spans 19 residues. V was pared by 0 bases and J by 0 bases, with 15 bases between. Here the CDR3 reads CASSQDRRDRNSGANVLTF. CDR3 coding DNA: TGCGCCAGCAGCCAAGACAGACGAGACAGAAACTCTGGGGCCAACGTCCTGACTTTC.

Written as DNA, the CDR3 is TGTGCCACCAGCATTCGGACAGGGTCGAATGGCTACACCTTC. Amino acids: CATSIRTGSNGYTF. The chain combines TRBV15 with TRBJ1-2, with 8 bases lining up with TRBD1. The CDR3 is 14 residues long. The V gene's germline CDR1 is LNHNV and CDR2 YYDKDF (reference sequence). V trimming: 4 bases; J trimming: 6 bases; junction bases outside the gene matches: 7.

This chain joins TRBV4-1 and TRBJ1-3, with unresolved D. V was pared by 4 bases and J by 0 bases, with 10 bases between. The CDR3 runs 15 residues. Germline CDR1 and CDR2: MGHRA and YSYEKL. The CDR3: CASSLMTSSGNTIYF. DNA for the CDR3: TGCGCCAGCAGCCTAATGACAAGCTCTGGAAACACCATATATTTT.

The chain links TRBV18 to TRBJ2-3, with TRBD2 identical over 8 bases. The V gene's germline CDR1 is KGHSH and CDR2 LQKENI. V lost 5 bases, J lost 0 bases, and 10 bases stayed unmatched. CDR3 size: 17 residues. CDR3 sequence reads: CASSKTTSGPSTDTQYF. CDR3 in DNA: TGTGCCAGCTCAAAAACAACTAGCGGCCCTAGCACAGATACGCAGTATTTT.

The genes are TRBV19 and TRBJ2-7; TRBD2 matches 8 bases. Trimming cost V 7 bases and J 3 bases; bases outside gene matches: 11. The CDR3 is made up of 15 amino acids. CDR1 and CDR2 from the germline V gene are LNHDA and SQIVND (reference sequence). CDR3 protein: CASTPSAGEIYEQYF. As DNA, the CDR3 is TGTGCCAGTACTCCCTCAGCGGGAGAAATCTACGAGCAGTACTTC.

V usage is TRBV10-3 and J usage is TRBJ1-2; D ambiguous. Trimming stripped 1 base from V and 2 bases from J, with 14 bases between. The CDR3 runs to 16 residues. Germline lookup yields CDR1 ENHRY and CDR2 SYGVKD. The chain's CDR3 is CAISEFSAPPNYGYTF. DNA of the CDR3: TGTGCCATCAGTGAGTTTTCAGCGCCCCCCAACTATGGCTACACCTTC.

The rearrangement joins TRBV15 to TRBJ2-2; 10 nucleotides align to TRBD1. The CDR3 has 14 amino acids. Germline CDR1 reads LNHNV; CDR2 reads YYDKDF (reference sequence). V lost 5 bases to trimming and J lost 5 bases; unmatched junction nucleotides: 2. The CDR3 sequence is CATSWTGGTGELFF. Written as DNA, the CDR3 is TGTGCCACCAGCTGGACAGGGGGGACCGGGGAGCTGTTTTTT.

This sequence joins TRBV21-1 and TRBJ1-5; the DNA was not used to check the table's D call, TRBD1. TRBV21-1 is labeled a pseudogene. CDR3 length: 13 amino acids. CDR3 loop: CASPGGHLQPQHF. The CDR3 DNA reads as TGTGCCAGCCCCGGCGGACATCTGCAGCCCCAGCATTTT.

This chain joins TRBV11-2 and TRBJ2-2; 7 bases are a match to TRBD1. This CDR3 has 16 amino acids. V lost 4 bases, J lost 7 bases, and 12 bases stayed unmatched. Germline CDR1 and CDR2: SGHAT and FQNNGV. DNA of the CDR3: TGTGCCAGCAGCTACTCACAGGGGTCGATGGTCGGGGAGCTGTTTTTT. It encodes CASSYSQGSMVGELFF.